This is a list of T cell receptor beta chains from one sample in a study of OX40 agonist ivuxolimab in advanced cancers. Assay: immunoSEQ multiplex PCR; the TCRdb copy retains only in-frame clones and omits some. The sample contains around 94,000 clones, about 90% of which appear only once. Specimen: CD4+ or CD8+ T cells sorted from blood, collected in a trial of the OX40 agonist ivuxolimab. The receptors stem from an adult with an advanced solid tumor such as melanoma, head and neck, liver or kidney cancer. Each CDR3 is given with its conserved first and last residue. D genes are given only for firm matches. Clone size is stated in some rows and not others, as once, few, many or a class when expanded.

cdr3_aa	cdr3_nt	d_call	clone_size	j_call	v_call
CASSLVAASGGGEQFF	TGCGCCAGCAGCTTGGTTGCGGCCTCCGGGGGTGGTGAGCAGTTCTTC	.	.	TRBJ2-1	TRBV5-1
CASSLVLAGGGNEQFF	TGCGCCAGCAGCTTGGTCCTAGCGGGAGGTGGAAATGAGCAGTTCTTC	TRBD2	.	TRBJ2-1	TRBV5-1
CASSTAGGSYNEQFF	TGTGCCAGTAGTACCGCAGGGGGTTCCTACAATGAGCAGTTCTTC	TRBD1	.	TRBJ2-1	TRBV19
CASSLGTSHTGELFF	TGTGCCAGCAGCTTAGGAACTAGCCACACCGGGGAGCTGTTTTTT	.	.	TRBJ2-2	TRBV7-6
CASSQALGLAGQPTYEQYF	TGTGCCAGCAGCCAAGCCTTGGGACTAGCGGGACAACCGACCTACGAGCAGTACTTC	TRBD2	few	TRBJ2-7	TRBV14
CAASDLSPEEQYF	TGTGCCGCTTCGGATTTGAGTCCGGAAGAGCAGTACTTC	.	.	TRBJ2-7	TRBV28
CASSWEGSLSYGYTF	TGTGCCAGCAGTTGGGAAGGCAGCCTCTCCTATGGCTACACCTTC	.	.	TRBJ1-2	TRBV27
CASGPTWGDKNIQYF	TGTGCTAGTGGTCCTACTTGGGGGGATAAAAACATTCAGTACTTC	.	.	TRBJ2-4	TRBV12-5
CASSQDLLAGGPVAQETQYF	TGTGCCAGCAGCCAAGATCTTCTAGCGGGAGGGCCTGTTGCCCAAGAGACCCAGTACTTC	TRBD2	.	TRBJ2-5	TRBV4-2
CASSVGVGGEKLFF	TGTGCCAGCAGCGTAGGTGTAGGGGGGGAAAAACTGTTTTTT	.	.	TRBJ1-4	TRBV9
CASSLATSGYTGELFF	TGTGCCAGCAGCTTGGCGACTAGCGGCTACACCGGGGAGCTGTTTTTT	TRBD2	.	TRBJ2-2	TRBV5-4
CAISVGDRGLWKSGANVLTF	TGTGCCATCAGTGTAGGGGACAGGGGGCTATGGAAGTCTGGGGCCAACGTCCTGACTTTC	TRBD1	.	TRBJ2-6	TRBV10-3
CAWSGSGTNEQFF	TGTGCCTGGAGCGGTAGCGGGACCAATGAGCAGTTCTTC	TRBD2	.	TRBJ2-1	TRBV30
CASSLGARRGGYTF	TGTGCCAGCAGTCTGGGTGCCCGGAGGGGCGGCTACACCTTC	.	.	TRBJ1-2	TRBV5-4
CASSAGQGSYNEQFF	TGCGCCAGCAGCGCGGGACAGGGATCCTACAATGAGCAGTTCTTC	TRBD1	.	TRBJ2-1	TRBV5-1
CSVELAAYNEQFF	TGCAGCGTTGAACTAGCGGCCTACAATGAGCAGTTCTTC	TRBD2	.	TRBJ2-1	TRBV29-1
CASRTITTGRVAYGYTF	TGTGCCAGTAGAACGATCACGACAGGCCGAGTAGCGTATGGCTACACCTTC	.	.	TRBJ1-2	TRBV19
CASSLSGALFDEQFF	TGTGCCAGCAGCTTAAGTGGAGCCTTATTCGATGAGCAGTTCTTC	.	.	TRBJ2-1	TRBV7-2
CASSLERRGVKVNEQFF	TGTGCCAGCAGCTTAGAAAGAAGAGGGGTCAAGGTCAATGAGCAGTTCTTC	.	.	TRBJ2-1	TRBV7-8
CASSTGTGDHQPQHF	TGCGCCAGCAGCACCGGGACAGGGGACCATCAGCCCCAGCATTTT	TRBD1	.	TRBJ1-5	TRBV5-1
CASSAMTGAEQYF	TGTGCCAGCAGCGCAATGACAGGGGCCGAGCAGTACTTC	TRBD1	few	TRBJ2-7	TRBV7-9
CASSFGGLAGVRNEQFF	TGTGCCAGCAGCTTCGGGGGGCTAGCGGGAGTTAGGAATGAGCAGTTCTTC	TRBD2	.	TRBJ2-1	TRBV7-9
CASSQAEGWSYEQYF	TGCGCCAGCAGCCAAGCGGAGGGGTGGTCCTACGAGCAGTACTTC	.	.	TRBJ2-7	TRBV4-3
CSVHPTGAKETQYF	TGCAGCGTTCACCCGACAGGGGCGAAGGAGACCCAGTACTTC	TRBD1	.	TRBJ2-5	TRBV29-1
CASSGLLNTGELFF	TGTGCCAGCAGTGGACTTTTGAACACCGGGGAGCTGTTTTTT	.	.	TRBJ2-2	TRBV2
CASSLETTSNQPQHF	TGTGCCAGCAGCTTAGAGACGACGAGCAATCAGCCCCAGCATTTT	.	.	TRBJ1-5	TRBV11-3
CASSATGVQETQYF	TGTGCCAGCAGCGCTACAGGGGTCCAAGAGACCCAGTACTTC	TRBD1	.	TRBJ2-5	TRBV7-2
CASSLRGGNQPQHF	TGCGCCAGCAGCTTGAGGGGGGGCAATCAGCCCCAGCATTTT	.	.	TRBJ1-5	TRBV5-1